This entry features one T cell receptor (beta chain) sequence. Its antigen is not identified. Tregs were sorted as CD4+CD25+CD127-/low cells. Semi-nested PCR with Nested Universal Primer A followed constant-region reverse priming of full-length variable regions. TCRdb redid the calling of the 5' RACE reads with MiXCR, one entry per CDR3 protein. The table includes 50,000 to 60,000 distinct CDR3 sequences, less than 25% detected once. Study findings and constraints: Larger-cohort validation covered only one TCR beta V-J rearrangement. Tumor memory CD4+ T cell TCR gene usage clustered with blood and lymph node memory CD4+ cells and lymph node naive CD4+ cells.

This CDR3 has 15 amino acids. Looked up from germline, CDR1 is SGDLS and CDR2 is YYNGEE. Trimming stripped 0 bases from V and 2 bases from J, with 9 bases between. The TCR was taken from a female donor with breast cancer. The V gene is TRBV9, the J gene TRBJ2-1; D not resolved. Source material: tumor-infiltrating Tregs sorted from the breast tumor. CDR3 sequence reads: CASSVAPDTYNEQFF. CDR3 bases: TGTGCCAGCAGCGTAGCGCCAGACACCTACAATGAGCAGTTCTTC. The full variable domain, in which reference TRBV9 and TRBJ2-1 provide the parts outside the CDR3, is DSGVTQTPKHLITATGQRVTLRCSPRSGDLSVYWYQQSLDQGLQFLIQYYNGEERAKGNILERFSAQQFPDLHSELNLSSLELGDSALYFCASSVAPDTYNEQFFGPGTRLTVL.